Listed below are T cell receptor beta chains from one sample, sequenced in a study of blood T cells in healthy people across ages. TCRdb used MiXCR to reprocess the 5' RACE reads, holding one entry per CDR3 protein. Altogether around 650,000 distinct CDR3 sequences are present, 35% to 50% being singletons, with the ten largest covering 25% to 30%. Material: blood. These receptors all come from a man of 80 years or more in good health. Each CDR3 is given with its conserved first and last residue. Size is omitted from some rows. Given values are once, few, many or a class for expanded clones.

v_gene	j_gene	abundance	CDR3aa
TRBV15	TRBJ2-4	.	CATSTGAKNIQYF
TRBV25-1	TRBJ2-3	.	CASNSDAFRDTQYF
TRBV25-1	TRBJ1-6	.	CASSRDSSYNSPLHF
TRBV6-2/TRBV6-3	TRBJ2-1	.	CASSKSSGRINEQFF
TRBV30	TRBJ2-5	once	CAWSVGTSGPGTQYF
TRBV4-1	TRBJ1-6	once	CASSQGLGPPRSSPLHF
TRBV7-2	TRBJ1-1	.	CASSLNRVTEAFF
TRBV29-1	TRBJ1-1	.	CSVDGGAEAFF
TRBV29-1	TRBJ2-1	.	CSVEPSLGGLGNEQFF
TRBV6-5	TRBJ2-7	few	CASSPDRTNEQYF
TRBV9	TRBJ2-1	few	CASSVDPGAAREQFF
TRBV6-2/TRBV6-3	TRBJ2-6	few	CASSTPGQGYSGANVLTF
TRBV9	TRBJ2-1	few	CASSVGLAGGEEQFF
TRBV6-2/TRBV6-3	TRBJ2-7	few	CASRRGDRPSYEQYF
TRBV12-3/TRBV12-4	TRBJ2-3	many	CASRDTGYTDTQYF
TRBV6-2/TRBV6-3	TRBJ2-6	many	CASSPFTGVRSSGANVLTF
TRBV6-5	TRBJ1-4	.	CASSYGRPNEKLFF
TRBV4-3	TRBJ1-2	.	CASSQDQQGAFYGYTF
TRBV15	TRBJ2-3	.	CATSRSRDSLTDTQYF
TRBV11-2	TRBJ2-5	.	CASSLSGLAGETQYF
TRBV2	TRBJ1-6	.	CASSESQGNSPLHF
TRBV2	TRBJ2-5	.	CASSEANRAETQYF
TRBV20-1	TRBJ1-2	.	CSARAPGGGYTF
TRBV13	TRBJ2-1	.	CASSLAERGVLREQFF
TRBV5-1	.	.	CASSLGGGYYEQYF
TRBV7-2	TRBJ2-2	.	CASSLGTYGELFF
TRBV4-1	TRBJ2-6	few	CASSQERDSLNSGANVLTF